This T cell receptor (beta chain) originates from a study of T cell responses to AZD1222 COVID-19 vaccine. Across the study: Second doses at about 4 or about 12 weeks were pooled. Study results and limitations: Only after the peak T cell response were repertoires sampled. Receipt of two AZD1222 doses was followed by a rise in Spike-specific TCR breadth and depth. It should be noted that donors were predominantly white British and more often female, and clonal diversity was possibly underestimated.

Germline V gives CDR1 MDHEN, CDR2 SYDVKM. This CDR3 has 14 amino acids. Trimming stripped 7 bases from V and 5 bases from J, with 18 bases between. Concerning this clone: The antigen is undetermined.

Libraries were prepared by immunoSEQ multiplex PCR; TCRdb keeps only in-frame clonotypes and omits some of them. The data contain more than 250,000 clones, 90% to 95% of them singletons. This specimen was peripheral blood, taken on day 0 of AZD1222 vaccination. The source is an adult in good health. The V gene is TRBV28, the J gene TRBJ2-7; D remains unclear. For the CDR3, the DNA is TGTGCCAGCATTCTGGGTGCGTTTCTCCACGAGCAGTACTTC. This gives the protein CASILGAFLHEQYF.